This T cell receptor beta chain was documented in a study of cytomegalovirus exposure and HLA in healthy donors. This clone was picked up a small number of times. Germline CDR1 is MDHEN and CDR2 is SYDVKM. Trimming at V came to 1 base and at J to 5 bases, leaving 5 bases not matched to a gene. The CDR3 is 15 amino acids. The PCR ran on 60 Vbeta and 13 Jbeta primers. Sequenced by immunoSEQ multiplex PCR; TCRdb stores in-frame clones only, minus some. Here the sample spans around 110,000 clones, 80% to 85% being singletons. Sequencing input: PBMCs. The origin of this receptor is a young woman in good health and CMV-seronegative. V is TRBV28 and J is TRBJ2-1; 7 nucleotides agree with TRBD2. The CDR3, as DNA: TGTGCCAGCAGTTTATTGGCTAGCGGCGACAATGAGCAGTTCTTC. Amino acids: CASSLLASGDNEQFF.